These 30 T cell receptor beta chains were all obtained from the same sample, sequenced in a study of shared clonotypes between healthy human individuals. The assay was immunoSEQ multiplex PCR, and TCRdb's table has in-frame clones only and misses some. This table has over a million clones, around 98% appearing once. The sample taken for sequencing was naive CD4+ T cells sorted from blood. Subset in this sample: CD45RA+ positively selected. All receptors come from a man younger than 45 in good health.

This rearrangement joins TRBV7-2 to TRBJ1-4; D gene uncertain. Germline-derived CDR1 and CDR2 are SGHTA and FQGNSA. V gave up 3 bases and J gave up 4 bases, with 6 bases separating them. This CDR3 is 13 amino acids long. The CDR3 DNA reads TGTGCCAGCAGCTTTTCTTATAATGAAAAACTGTTTTTT. Translating it yields CASSFSYNEKLFF.

V is TRBV19 and J is TRBJ2-7; 9 nucleotides match TRBD1. V was pared by 10 bases and J by 5 bases, with 15 bases of the junction left unmatched. Germline loops: CDR1 LNHDA, CDR2 SQIVND (reference sequence). The CDR3 extends over 15 amino acids. The CDR3 loop reads CATTSPGDRVHEQYF. CDR3 DNA sequence: TGTGCCACCACCAGCCCCGGGGACAGGGTCCACGAGCAGTACTTC.

This chain connects TRBV11-2 to TRBJ2-7; D gene ambiguous. Germline V gene lookup returns CDR1 SGHAT and CDR2 FQNNGV. Trimming left V 0 bases short and J 6 bases short, with 6 bases between. This CDR3 has 12 amino acids. DNA for the CDR3: TGTGCCAGCAGCTTAGAGGACGGCGAGCAGTACTTC. It encodes CASSLEDGEQYF.

The chain links TRBV7-8 to TRBJ2-7, with 11 bases lining up with TRBD2. This CDR3 comprises 15 residues. Germline trimming cut 5 bases from V and 6 bases from J; bases unmatched to any gene: 9. CDR1 is SGHVS and CDR2 is FQNEAQ in the germline V gene. Written as DNA, the CDR3 is TGTGCCAGCAGCCCGACTAGCGGGACTCAACGCGAGCAGTACTTC. Translated: CASSPTSGTQREQYF. Full variable domain (remainder filled in from reference TRBV7-8 and TRBJ2-7): GAGVSQSPRYKVAKRGQDVALRCDPISGHVSLFWYQQALGQGPEFLTYFQNEAQLDKSGLPSDRFFAERPEGSVSTLKIQRTQQEDSAVYLCASSPTSGTQREQYFGPGTRLTVT.

Points on this clone: Different DNA sequences within this sample yield the same CDR3. CDR3 coding DNA: TGTGCCAGCAGCTTGGGGGGGGACACAGATACGCAGTATTTT. Translating gives CASSLGGDTDTQYF. The rearrangement joins TRBV11-3 to TRBJ2-3; 7 bases map to TRBD2. The CDR3 contains 14 residues. V shed 3 bases, J shed 2 bases, and the junction held 2 bases outside the gene matches. Germline CDR1 SGHNT, CDR2 YENEEA.

The chain carries TRBV11-2 and TRBJ2-2; 13 nucleotides line up with TRBD2. Trimming at V came to 4 bases and at J to 0 bases, leaving 2 bases not matched to a gene. CDR3 length equals 17 residues. The germline V gene has CDR1 SGHAT and CDR2 FQNNGV. The CDR3 protein is CASSSGTSGANTGELFF. The CDR3 coding sequence is TGTGCCAGCAGCTCTGGGACTAGCGGGGCGAACACCGGGGAGCTGTTTTTT.

This sequence joins TRBV6-6 and TRBJ2-6; D remains unclear. Germline CDR1 and CDR2: MNHNY and SVGAGI (reference sequence). Deletions cut 2 bases from V and 8 bases from J, with 4 bases between. The CDR3 extends over 12 amino acids. CDR3 amino acids: CASSYRSNVLTF. CDR3 coding DNA: TGTGCCAGCAGTTACCGGTCCAACGTCCTGACTTTC.

The J gene is TRBJ2-7, the V gene TRBV19; TRBD1 agrees at 9 bases. CDR3 length: 16 residues. After removal of 4 bases from V and 3 bases from J, the junction contained 10 bases not matched to a gene. Germline lookup yields CDR1 LNHDA and CDR2 SQIVND (reference sequence). Here the CDR3 DNA reads TGTGCCAGTAGTACTCCACTCGGGACAGGGTTCTACGAGCAGTACTTC. It specifies CASSTPLGTGFYEQYF. Based on the CDR3 plus reference TRBV19 and TRBJ2-7, the full variable domain is DGGITQSPKYLFRKEGQNVTLSCEQNLNHDAMYWYRQDPGQGLRLIYYSQIVNDFQKGDIAEGYSVSREKKESFPLTVTSAQKNPTAFYLCASSTPLGTGFYEQYFGPGTRLTVT.

CDR3 protein: CASGTGYTEAFF. Written as DNA, the CDR3 is TGTGCCAGCGGAACAGGATACACTGAAGCTTTCTTT. This chain joins TRBV7-9 and TRBJ1-1; D possibly corresponds to TRBD1 (5 bases). The CDR3 contains 12 residues. Germline V gives CDR1 SEHNR, CDR2 FQNEAQ (reference sequence). Trimming removed 8 bases at V and 3 bases at J, with 10 bases between.

The chain is built from TRBV5-4 and TRBJ2-1; D is uncertain. The CDR3 has 16 amino acids. Trimming removed 2 bases at V and 0 bases at J, with 12 bases between. Germline CDR1 is SGHNT and CDR2 is YYREEE (reference sequence). CDR3 amino acids: CASSFPVASSYNEQFF. The CDR3 DNA follows: TGTGCCAGCAGCTTCCCTGTAGCTAGCTCCTACAATGAGCAGTTCTTC.

The chain recombines TRBV2 with TRBJ2-7; TRBD2 matches at 12 bases. Trimming removed 7 bases from V and 5 bases from J; junction bases left unmatched: 6. Germline V gene sequence: CDR1 SNHLY, CDR2 FYNNEI. The CDR3 loop spans 14 amino acids. This CDR3 is CASTERTSGNEQYF. In DNA, the CDR3 is TGTGCCAGCACCGAAAGGACTAGCGGGAACGAGCAGTACTTC.

V and J are TRBV11-2 and TRBJ2-7; 7 nucleotides line up with TRBD1. The CDR3 is 18 amino acids. Unmatched junction bases numbered 18, after V lost 4 bases and J lost 3 bases. CDR1 is SGHAT, CDR2 FQNNGV, per germline. DNA of the CDR3: TGTGCCAGCAGCTACATAGAACAGGGGCCATTTCTCCACTACGAGCAGTACTTC. Translated, it gives CASSYIEQGPFLHYEQYF.

The rearrangement uses TRBV4-1 and TRBJ2-1; D call uncertain. CDR1 and CDR2 (germline): MGHRA, YSYEKL. V shed 1 base and J shed 7 bases, with 8 bases lying between them. The CDR3 has 13 amino acids. The CDR3 region has the DNA TGCGCCAGCAGCCAAGGGCTGTTAAATGAGCAGTTCTTC. Translation: CASSQGLLNEQFF.

V is TRBV9 and J is TRBJ2-1; D not certain. The CDR3 extends over 13 amino acids. Germline CDR1 reads SGDLS; CDR2 reads YYNGEE. Trimming cost V 0 bases and J 5 bases, with 6 bases left between them. In nucleotides, the CDR3 is TGTGCCAGCAGCGTAGTCGTGGACAATGAGCAGTTCTTC. Amino acids: CASSVVVDNEQFF. Filled out from reference TRBV9 and TRBJ2-1, the complete variable domain reads DSGVTQTPKHLITATGQRVTLRCSPRSGDLSVYWYQQSLDQGLQFLIQYYNGEERAKGNILERFSAQQFPDLHSELNLSSLELGDSALYFCASSVVVDNEQFFGPGTRLTVL.

This chain connects TRBV4-1 to TRBJ1-1; D is unresolved. Germline V lookup: CDR1 MGHRA, CDR2 YSYEKL. Trimming took 1 base from V and 4 from J, leaving 7 bases between them. The CDR3 runs to 13 residues. The CDR3 DNA is TGCGCCAGCAGCCAAGGATGGGGCACTGAAGCTTTCTTT. Its translation is CASSQGWGTEAFF.

J is TRBJ2-3 and V is TRBV28, with 9 bases that match TRBD1. The CDR3 totals 15 residues. The V segment lost 5 bases and the J segment 5 bases; nucleotides outside the gene matches: 8. Germline assignment: CDR1 MDHEN and CDR2 SYDVKM. DNA of the CDR3: TGTGCCAGCAGTCAACCGGGACAGGGTGGAGATACGCAGTATTTT. It yields the protein CASSQPGQGGDTQYF.

The chain joins TRBV19 to TRBJ2-7; 7 nucleotides align to TRBD2. CDR3 length equals 13 residues. J was trimmed by 4 bases and V by 5 bases; bases with no gene match: 5. Germline CDR1 LNHDA, CDR2 SQIVND (reference sequence). The CDR3 is CASSRDGGYEQYF. The CDR3 DNA is TGTGCCAGTAGTCGGGACGGGGGGTACGAGCAGTACTTC.

The chain links TRBV19 to TRBJ2-3, with 8 bases lining up with TRBD2. J gave up 1 base and V 7 bases, and 7 bases lay outside the gene matches. CDR1 LNHDA and CDR2 SQIVND come from the germline V gene (reference sequence). The CDR3 has 15 amino acids. The CDR3 reads CASMFRRGGTDTQYF. In DNA form, the CDR3 reads TGTGCCAGTATGTTTCGGCGGGGGGGCACAGATACGCAGTATTTT.

This clone has a handful of counts. The gene calls are TRBV6-5 and TRBJ2-2, with TRBD2 identical over 8 bases. Trimming removed 8 bases from V and 0 bases from J; junction bases left unmatched: 5. Germline CDR1 reads MNHEY; CDR2 reads SVGAGI. CDR3 length: 15 residues. As DNA, the CDR3 is TGTGCCAGCGCCCCGGGACTAGCGAACACCGGGGAGCTGTTTTTT. Protein sequence: CASAPGLANTGELFF.

Here the CDR3 DNA reads TGCAGTGCTAGCTTCCGAGGGACCCAGTACTTC. This encodes CSASFRGTQYF. The chain couples TRBV20-1 to TRBJ2-5; D gene unclear. CDR1 and CDR2 (germline): DFQATT, SNEGSKA (reference sequence). The length of the CDR3 is 11 residues. V was shortened by 3 bases and J by 7 bases, with 9 bases between the two germline ends.

A remark on this clone: A read error may account for a junction end that differs from germline. This chain uses TRBV29-1 with TRBJ2-3; D remains ambiguous. This CDR3 is built from 11 residues. Germline CDR1 SQVTM, CDR2 ANQGSEA. The CDR3 loop reads CSVDYTNTQYF. The CDR3 DNA reads as TGCAGCGTTGATTACACAAATACGCAGTATTTT.

V is TRBV2 and J is TRBJ2-1, with 12 nucleotides matching TRBD2. Germline trimming cut 5 bases from V and 1 base from J; bases unmatched to any gene: 12. The CDR3 loop spans 19 amino acids. CDR1 is SNHLY, CDR2 FYNNEI, per germline. The CDR3 DNA follows: TGTGCCAGCAGTCCCTTGGGGCTAGCGGGAGGGTTGTCCTACAATGAGCAGTTCTTC. It yields the protein CASSPLGLAGGLSYNEQFF.

The rearrangement links TRBV5-1 to TRBJ2-1, with 7 bases lining up with TRBD2. This CDR3 region has 15 residues. Germline-derived CDR1 and CDR2 are SGHRS and YFSETQ. V trimming: 3 bases; J trimming: 6 bases; junction bases outside the gene matches: 9. The CDR3 sequence is CASSSSGTMGNEQFF. The DNA of the CDR3 is TGCGCCAGCAGCTCCTCCGGGACTATGGGCAATGAGCAGTTCTTC.

The gene calls are TRBV10-3 and TRBJ2-1; 10 nucleotides align to TRBD2. The V gene's germline CDR1 is ENHRY and CDR2 SYGVKD. CDR3 length equals 13 residues. V was pared by 5 bases and J by 7 bases, with 2 bases of the junction left unmatched. CDR3: CAISLAGANEQFF. Written as DNA, the CDR3 is TGTGCCATCAGTCTAGCGGGAGCGAATGAGCAGTTCTTC.

This chain's CDR3 is CASRRTGGSYNEQFF. CDR3 in DNA: TGTGCCAGCAGACGAACAGGGGGCTCCTACAATGAGCAGTTCTTC. The rearrangement joins TRBV6-5 to TRBJ2-1, with TRBD1 identical over 8 bases. The CDR3 covers 15 residues. J gave up 0 bases and V 6 bases, and 4 bases lay outside the gene matches. Germline V gene data show CDR1 as MNHEY and CDR2 as SVGAGI.

The CDR3: CATKTTGRGNTIYF. CDR3 DNA: TGTGCCACCAAGACGACAGGTCGCGGAAACACCATATATTTT. This chain links TRBV6-6 with TRBJ1-3, with a tentative D call TRBD1 (6 bases). Trimming took 10 bases from V and 4 from J, leaving 17 bases between them. The length of the CDR3 is 14 residues. The germline CDR1 and CDR2 sequences are MNHNY and SVGAGI (reference sequence).

For this clone: This same CDR3 is encoded by further DNA sequences in the sample. The chain is built from TRBV5-1 and TRBJ2-1; 11 nucleotides align to TRBD2. This CDR3 spans 15 amino acids. V shed 4 bases and J 6 bases; nucleotides not matched to a gene: 6. Germline V CDR1 and CDR2: SGHRS, YFSETQ. The CDR3 is CASSSTSGSANEQFF. The CDR3 DNA is TGCGCCAGCAGCAGTACTAGCGGGAGCGCCAATGAGCAGTTCTTC.

The gene calls are TRBV5-6 and TRBJ1-4; D unclear. Trimming took off 1 base at V and 2 bases at J, with 9 bases between the two ends. This CDR3 contains 15 residues. Germline CDR1 and CDR2: SGHDT and YYEEEE. CDR3 sequence: CASSLLSTTNEKLFF. The CDR3 DNA sequence: TGTGCCAGCAGCTTGTTGAGTACGACTAATGAAAAACTGTTTTTT. The whole variable domain, remainder taken from reference TRBV5-6 and TRBJ1-4, is DAGVTQSPTHLIKTRGQQVTLRCSPKSGHDTVSWYQQALGQGPQFIFQYYEEEERQRGNFPDRFSGHQFPNYSSELNVNALLLGDSALYLCASSLLSTTNEKLFFGSGTQLSVL.

This chain links TRBV9 with TRBJ2-3; TRBD2 aligns across 7 bases. V was clipped by 0 bases and J by 6 bases; unmatched bases: 7. This CDR3 comprises 15 residues. Germline V gene data show CDR1 as SGDLS and CDR2 as YYNGEE. CDR3 sequence (DNA): TGTGCCAGCAGCGTAGTGGACCAGGGAGGGGATACGCAGTATTTT. Translation: CASSVVDQGGDTQYF.

The rearrangement uses TRBV11-2 and TRBJ2-2, with unresolved D. CDR3 length: 15 amino acids. CDR1 and CDR2 from the germline V gene are SGHAT and FQNNGV. V was cut by 4 bases and J by 4 bases, with 13 bases left in between. The CDR3 protein is CASSSISRFTGELFF. In nucleotides, the CDR3 is TGTGCCAGCAGCTCAATATCACGGTTCACCGGGGAGCTGTTTTTT.